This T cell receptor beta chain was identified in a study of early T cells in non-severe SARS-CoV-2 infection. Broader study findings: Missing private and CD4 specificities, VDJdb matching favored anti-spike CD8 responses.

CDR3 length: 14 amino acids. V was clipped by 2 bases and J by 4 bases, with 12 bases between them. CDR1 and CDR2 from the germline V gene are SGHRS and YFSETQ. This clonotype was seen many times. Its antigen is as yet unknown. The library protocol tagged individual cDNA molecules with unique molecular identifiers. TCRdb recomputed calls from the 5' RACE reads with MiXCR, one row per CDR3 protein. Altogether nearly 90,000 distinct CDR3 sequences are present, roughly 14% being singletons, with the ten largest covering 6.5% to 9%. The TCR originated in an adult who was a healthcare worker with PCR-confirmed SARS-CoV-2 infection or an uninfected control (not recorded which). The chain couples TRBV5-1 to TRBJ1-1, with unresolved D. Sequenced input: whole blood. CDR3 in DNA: TGCGCCAGCAGCTTAGTTGAGGGCCTCACTGAAGCTTTCTTT. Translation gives CASSLVEGLTEAFF.